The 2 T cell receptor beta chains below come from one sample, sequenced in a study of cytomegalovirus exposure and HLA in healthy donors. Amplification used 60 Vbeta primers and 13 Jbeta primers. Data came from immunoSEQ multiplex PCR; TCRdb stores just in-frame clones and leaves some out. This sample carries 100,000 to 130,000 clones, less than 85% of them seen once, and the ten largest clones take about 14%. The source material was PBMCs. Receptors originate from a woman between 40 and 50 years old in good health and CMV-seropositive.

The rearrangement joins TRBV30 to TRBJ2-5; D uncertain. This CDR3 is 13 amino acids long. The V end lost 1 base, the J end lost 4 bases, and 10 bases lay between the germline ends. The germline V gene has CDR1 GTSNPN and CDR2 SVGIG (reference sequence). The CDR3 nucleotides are TGTGCCTGGAGTGGGCGGTTGGGAGAGACCCAGTACTTC. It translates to CAWSGRLGETQYF.

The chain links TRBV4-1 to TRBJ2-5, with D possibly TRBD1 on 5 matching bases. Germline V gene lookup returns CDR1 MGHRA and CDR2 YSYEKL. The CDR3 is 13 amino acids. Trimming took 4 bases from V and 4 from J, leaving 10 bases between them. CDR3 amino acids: CASSPTDRETQYF. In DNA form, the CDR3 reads TGCGCCAGCAGCCCGACAGACAGAGAGACCCAGTACTTC.